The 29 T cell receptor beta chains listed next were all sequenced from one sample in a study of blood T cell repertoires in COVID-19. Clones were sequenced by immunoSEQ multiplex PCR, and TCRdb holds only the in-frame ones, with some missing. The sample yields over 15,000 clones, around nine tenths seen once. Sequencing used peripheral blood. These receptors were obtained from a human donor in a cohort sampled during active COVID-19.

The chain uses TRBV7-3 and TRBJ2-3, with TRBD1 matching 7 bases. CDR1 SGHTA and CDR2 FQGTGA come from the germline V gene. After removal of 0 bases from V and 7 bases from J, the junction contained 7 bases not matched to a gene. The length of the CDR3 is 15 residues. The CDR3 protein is CASSLTGQSLNTQYF. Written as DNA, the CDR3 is TGTGCCAGCAGCTTAACGGGACAGTCCCTCAATACGCAGTATTTT.

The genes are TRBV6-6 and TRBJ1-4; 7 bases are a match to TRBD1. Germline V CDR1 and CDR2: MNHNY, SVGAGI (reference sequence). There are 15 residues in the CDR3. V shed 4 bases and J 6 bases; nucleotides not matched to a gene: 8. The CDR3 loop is CASSSGDREDEKLFF. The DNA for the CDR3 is TGTGCCAGCAGTTCCGGCGACAGGGAGGATGAAAAACTGTTTTTT.

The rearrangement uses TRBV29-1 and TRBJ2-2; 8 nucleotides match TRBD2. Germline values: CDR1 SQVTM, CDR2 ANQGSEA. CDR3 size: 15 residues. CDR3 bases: TGCCGCGCCCGGGGGGGGGCGGGGACGACCGGGGAGCTGTTTTTT. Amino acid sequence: CRARGGAGTTGELFF.

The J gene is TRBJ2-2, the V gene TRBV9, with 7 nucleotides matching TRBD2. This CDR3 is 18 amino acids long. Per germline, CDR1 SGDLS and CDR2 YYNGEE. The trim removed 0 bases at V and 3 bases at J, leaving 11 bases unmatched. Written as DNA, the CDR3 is TGTGCCAGCAGCGTAGAAGGTGCTGGGCTAGCGGACACCGGGGAGCTGTTTTTT. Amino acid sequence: CASSVEGAGLADTGELFF. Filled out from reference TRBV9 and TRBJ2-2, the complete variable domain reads DSGVTQTPKHLITATGQRVTLRCSPRSGDLSVYWYQQSLDQGLQFLIQYYNGEERAKGNILERFSAQQFPDLHSELNLSSLELGDSALYFCASSVEGAGLADTGELFFGEGSRLTVL.

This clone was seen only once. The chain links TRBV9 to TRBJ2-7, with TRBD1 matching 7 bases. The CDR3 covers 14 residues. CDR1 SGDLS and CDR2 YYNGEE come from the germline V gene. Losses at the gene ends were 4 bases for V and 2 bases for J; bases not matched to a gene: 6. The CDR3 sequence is CASSPYRGAYEQYF. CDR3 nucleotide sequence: TGTGCCAGCAGCCCCTACAGGGGAGCCTACGAGCAGTACTTC.

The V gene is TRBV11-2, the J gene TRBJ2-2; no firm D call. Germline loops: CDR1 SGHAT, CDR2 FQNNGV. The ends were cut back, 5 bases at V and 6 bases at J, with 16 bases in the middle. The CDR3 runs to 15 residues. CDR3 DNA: TGTGCCAGCAGCATCCCTGGGCGCGTCTCCGGGGAGCTGTTTTTT. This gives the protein CASSIPGRVSGELFF.

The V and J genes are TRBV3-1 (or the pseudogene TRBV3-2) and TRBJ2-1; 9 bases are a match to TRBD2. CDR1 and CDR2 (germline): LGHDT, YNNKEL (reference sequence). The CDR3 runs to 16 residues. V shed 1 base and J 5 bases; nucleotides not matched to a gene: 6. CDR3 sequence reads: CASSQVRSSGDNEQFF. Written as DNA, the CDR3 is TGTGCCAGCAGCCAAGTGCGGTCTAGCGGGGACAATGAGCAGTTCTTC.

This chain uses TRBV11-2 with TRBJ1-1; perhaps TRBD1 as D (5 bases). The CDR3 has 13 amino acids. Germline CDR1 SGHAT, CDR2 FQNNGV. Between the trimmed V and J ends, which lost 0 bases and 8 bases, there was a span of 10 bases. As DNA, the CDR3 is TGTGCCAGCAGCTTAGACAGGGCAACCGAAGCTTTCTTT. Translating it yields CASSLDRATEAFF.

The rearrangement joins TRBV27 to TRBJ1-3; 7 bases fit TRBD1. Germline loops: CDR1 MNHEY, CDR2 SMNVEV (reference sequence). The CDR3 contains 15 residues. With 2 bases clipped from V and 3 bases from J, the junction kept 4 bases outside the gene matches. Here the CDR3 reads CASSLNRGGGNTIYF. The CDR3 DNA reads TGTGCCAGCAGTTTAAACAGGGGAGGTGGAAACACCATATATTTT.

The CDR3 loop is CASSIYSGGASGELFF. CDR3 in DNA: TGTGCCAGTAGTATTTATAGCGGGGGGGCCTCCGGGGAGCTGTTTTTT. The V and J genes are TRBV19 and TRBJ2-2; 11 nucleotides match TRBD2. This CDR3 is built from 16 residues. With 3 bases clipped from V and 6 bases from J, the junction kept 6 bases outside the gene matches. Germline V gene sequence: CDR1 LNHDA, CDR2 SQIVND (reference sequence).

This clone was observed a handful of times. Here the CDR3 reads CSVEVGQGAFGYTF. Written as DNA, the CDR3 is TGCAGCGTTGAAGTCGGACAGGGGGCTTTCGGCTACACCTTC. The chain employs TRBV29-1 and TRBJ1-2; TRBD1 agrees at 11 bases. The CDR3 has 14 amino acids. Germline trimming cut 1 base from V and 8 bases from J; bases unmatched to any gene: 6. Germline values: CDR1 SQVTM, CDR2 ANQGSEA.

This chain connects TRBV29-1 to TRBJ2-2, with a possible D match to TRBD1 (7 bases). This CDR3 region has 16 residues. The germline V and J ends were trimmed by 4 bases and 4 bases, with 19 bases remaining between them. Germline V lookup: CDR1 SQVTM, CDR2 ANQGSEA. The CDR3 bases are TGCAGCGTTGGGAAGAGGAGGCAGGGGGGCACCGGGGAGCTGTTTTTT. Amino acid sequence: CSVGKRRQGGTGELFF.

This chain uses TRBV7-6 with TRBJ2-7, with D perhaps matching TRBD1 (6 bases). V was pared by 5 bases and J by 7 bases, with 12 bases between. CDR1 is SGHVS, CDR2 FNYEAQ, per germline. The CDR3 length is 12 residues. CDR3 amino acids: CASSLVRGEQYF. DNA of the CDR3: TGTGCCAGCAGCCTAGTGAGGGGGGAGCAGTACTTC. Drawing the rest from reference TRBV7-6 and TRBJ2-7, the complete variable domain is GAGVSQSPRYKVTKRGQDVALRCDPISGHVSLYWYRQALGQGPEFLTYFNYEAQQDKSGLPNDRFSAERPEGSISTLTIQRTEQRDSAMYRCASSLVRGEQYFGPGTRLTVT.

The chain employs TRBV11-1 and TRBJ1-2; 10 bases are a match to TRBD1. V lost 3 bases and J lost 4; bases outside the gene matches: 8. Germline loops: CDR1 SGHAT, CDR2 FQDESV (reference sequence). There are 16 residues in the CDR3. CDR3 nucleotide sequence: TGTGCCAGCAGCTTGCTGACAGGGGGCTCTGGCTATGGCTACACCTTC. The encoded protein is CASSLLTGGSGYGYTF.

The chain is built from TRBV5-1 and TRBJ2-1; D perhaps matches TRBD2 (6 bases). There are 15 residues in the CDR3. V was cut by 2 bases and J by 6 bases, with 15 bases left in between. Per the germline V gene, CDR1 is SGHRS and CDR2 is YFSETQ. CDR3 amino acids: CASSFEGRQGNEQFF. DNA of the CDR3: TGCGCCAGCAGCTTCGAGGGGAGGCAAGGCAATGAGCAGTTCTTC.

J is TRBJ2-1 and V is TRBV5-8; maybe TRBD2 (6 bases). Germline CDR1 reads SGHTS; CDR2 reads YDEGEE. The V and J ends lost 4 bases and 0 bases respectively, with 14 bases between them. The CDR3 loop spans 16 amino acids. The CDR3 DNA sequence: TGTGCCAGCAGCGCCGGGGGTGGGAGCTCCTACAATGAGCAGTTCTTC. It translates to CASSAGGGSSYNEQFF.

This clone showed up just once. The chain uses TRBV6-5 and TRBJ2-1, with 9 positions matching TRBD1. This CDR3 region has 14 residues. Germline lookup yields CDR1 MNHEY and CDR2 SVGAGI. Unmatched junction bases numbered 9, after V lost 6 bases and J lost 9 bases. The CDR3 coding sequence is TGTGCCAGCAGCCAGGACAGGGGTAGGGGTGAGCAGTTCTTC. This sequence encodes CASSQDRGRGEQFF.

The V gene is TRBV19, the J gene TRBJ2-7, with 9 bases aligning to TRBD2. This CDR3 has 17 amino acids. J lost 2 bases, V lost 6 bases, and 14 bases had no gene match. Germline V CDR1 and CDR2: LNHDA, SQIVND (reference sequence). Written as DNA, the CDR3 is TGTGCCAGTAGGCGACCTCTTCCGACTAGCGGTCCCTACGAGCAGTACTTC. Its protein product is CASRRPLPTSGPYEQYF.

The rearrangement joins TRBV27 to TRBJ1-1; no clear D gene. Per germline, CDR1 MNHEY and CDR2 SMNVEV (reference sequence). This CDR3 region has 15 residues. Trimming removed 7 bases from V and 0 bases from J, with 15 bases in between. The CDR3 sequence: CASTSKSTMNTEAFF. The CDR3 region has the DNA TGTGCCAGCACCTCGAAGAGCACGATGAACACTGAAGCTTTCTTT.

The CDR3 protein is CASRKLGGTPETQYF. Written as DNA, the CDR3 is TGTGCCAGCAGGAAATTAGGAGGCACACCGGAGACCCAGTACTTC. The chain carries TRBV6-6 and TRBJ2-5; TRBD2 is a possible D gene (5 bases). Between the trimmed V and J ends, which lost 6 bases and 5 bases, there was a span of 19 bases. Germline V gives CDR1 MNHNY, CDR2 SVGAGI (reference sequence). There are 15 residues in the CDR3.

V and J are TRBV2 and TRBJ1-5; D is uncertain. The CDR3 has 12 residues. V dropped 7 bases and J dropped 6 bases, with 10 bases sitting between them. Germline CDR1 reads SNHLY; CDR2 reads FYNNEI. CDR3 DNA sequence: TGTGCCAGCAAAAAGGAGGGTCAGCCCCAGCATTTT. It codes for CASKKEGQPQHF.

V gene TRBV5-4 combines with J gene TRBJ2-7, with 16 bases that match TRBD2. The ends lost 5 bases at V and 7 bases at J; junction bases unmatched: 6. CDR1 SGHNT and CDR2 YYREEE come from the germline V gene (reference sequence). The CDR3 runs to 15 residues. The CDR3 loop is CASRSGLAGGREQYF. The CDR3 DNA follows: TGTGCCAGCAGATCGGGACTAGCGGGGGGGCGAGAGCAGTACTTC.

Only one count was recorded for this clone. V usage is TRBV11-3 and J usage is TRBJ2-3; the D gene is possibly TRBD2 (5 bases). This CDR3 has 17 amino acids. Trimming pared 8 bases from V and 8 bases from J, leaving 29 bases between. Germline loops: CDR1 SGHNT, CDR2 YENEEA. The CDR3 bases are TGTGCCAGCGGAGGATCCGGCGTTTTCTGGGGTCGGCTTACGCAGTATTTT. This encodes CASGGSGVFWGRLTQYF.

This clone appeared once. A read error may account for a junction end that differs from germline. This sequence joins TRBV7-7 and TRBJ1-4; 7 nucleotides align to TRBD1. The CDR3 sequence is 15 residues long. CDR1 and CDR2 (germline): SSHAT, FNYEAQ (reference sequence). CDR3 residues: CASSQGVVGFEKLFF. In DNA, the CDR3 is TGTGCTAGCAGCCAGGGGGTTGTGGGTTTTGAAAAACTGTTTTTT.

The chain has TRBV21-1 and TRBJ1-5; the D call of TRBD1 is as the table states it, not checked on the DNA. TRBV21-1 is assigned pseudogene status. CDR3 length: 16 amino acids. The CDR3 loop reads CASSTIPGSSNQPQHF. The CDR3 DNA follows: TGTGCCAGCAGCACCATTCCAGGGTCGAGCAATCAGCCCCAGCATTTT.

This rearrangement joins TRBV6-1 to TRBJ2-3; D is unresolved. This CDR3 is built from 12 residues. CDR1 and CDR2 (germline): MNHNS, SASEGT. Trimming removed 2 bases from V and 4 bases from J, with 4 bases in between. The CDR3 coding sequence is TGTGCCAGCAGTGAACGGGCAGATACGCAGTATTTT. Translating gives CASSERADTQYF.

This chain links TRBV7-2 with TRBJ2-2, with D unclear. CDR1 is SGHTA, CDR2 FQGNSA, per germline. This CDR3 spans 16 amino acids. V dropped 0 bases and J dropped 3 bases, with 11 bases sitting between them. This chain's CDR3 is CASSLASGSHTGELFF. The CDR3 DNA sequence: TGTGCCAGCAGCTTAGCGTCAGGATCGCACACCGGGGAGCTGTTTTTT.

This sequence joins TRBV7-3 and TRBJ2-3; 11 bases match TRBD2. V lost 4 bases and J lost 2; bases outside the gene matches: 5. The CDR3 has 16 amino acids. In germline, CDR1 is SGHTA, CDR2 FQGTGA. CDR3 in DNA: TGTGCCAGCAGCTCACTAGCGGGGGCCCCCACAGATACGCAGTATTTT. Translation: CASSSLAGAPTDTQYF.

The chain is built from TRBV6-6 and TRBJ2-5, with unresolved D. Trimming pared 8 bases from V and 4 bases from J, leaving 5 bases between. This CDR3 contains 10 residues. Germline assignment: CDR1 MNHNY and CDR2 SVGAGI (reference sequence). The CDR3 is CASGRETQYF. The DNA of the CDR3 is TGTGCCAGCGGGCGAGAGACCCAGTACTTC.